The 20 T cell receptor beta chains in this list originate from one sample, sequenced in a study of chemoradiotherapy in HPV16-positive cancers. Here immunoSEQ multiplex PCR was the method, and the copy in TCRdb shows in-frame clones only, minus some. The sample consists of about 1,000 clones, roughly three quarters of them appearing once. Sequencing was performed on tumor tissue, taken from a patient who underwent chemoradiotherapy. These receptors were obtained from a human donor with HPV-associated anogenital cancer.

This clone was seen only a few times. This chain joins TRBV28 and TRBJ2-7, with 9 bases matching TRBD2. The CDR3 runs 13 residues. CDR1 is MDHEN and CDR2 is SYDVKM in the germline V gene. V was clipped by 5 bases and J by 7 bases; unmatched bases: 6. The CDR3 spells CASSPSGAQEQYF. DNA for the CDR3: TGTGCCAGCAGTCCTAGCGGGGCGCAAGAGCAGTACTTC. The whole variable domain, remainder taken from reference TRBV28 and TRBJ2-7, is DVKVTQSSRYLVKRTGEKVFLECVQDMDHENMFWYRQDPGLGLRLIYFSYDVKMKEKGDIPEGYSVSREKKERFSLILESASTNQTSMYLCASSPSGAQEQYFGPGTRLTVT.

The J gene is TRBJ1-4, the V gene TRBV7-2; TRBD1 is a possible D gene (6 bases). Germline V gene data show CDR1 as SGHTA and CDR2 as FQGNSA. The CDR3 contains 13 residues. V was shortened by 6 bases and J by 10 bases, with 15 bases between the two germline ends. In nucleotides, the CDR3 is TGTGCCAGCAGAGGGGGAAGTGATGGAAAACTGTTTTTT. Translation: CASRGGSDGKLFF.

This chain links TRBV10-3 with TRBJ2-5; D is undetermined. The CDR3 contains 14 residues. Germline V gene sequence: CDR1 ENHRY, CDR2 SYGVKD. The V end was cut by 2 bases, the J end by 4 bases, with 11 bases between. CDR3 sequence reads: CAISEGIWGETQYF. The CDR3 DNA reads TGTGCCATCAGTGAGGGGATATGGGGAGAGACCCAGTACTTC.

The V and J genes are TRBV29-1 and TRBJ2-7, with D tentatively TRBD2 (6 bases). Trimming pared 6 bases from V and 5 bases from J, leaving 20 bases between. Germline V gives CDR1 SQVTM, CDR2 ANQGSEA. The CDR3 length is 14 residues. CDR3: CSVQTGSGINEQYF. The CDR3 DNA is TGCAGCGTCCAAACCGGGAGTGGTATCAACGAGCAGTACTTC.

This chain connects TRBV29-1 to TRBJ2-7; 9 bases agree with TRBD1. Trimming cost V 1 base and J 4 bases; bases outside gene matches: 8. This CDR3 is 15 amino acids long. Germline V gene data show CDR1 as SQVTM and CDR2 as ANQGSEA. The CDR3 DNA sequence: TGCAGCGTTGAAGCCCAAAGGGACAGGGTGTACGAGCAGTACTTC. It translates to CSVEAQRDRVYEQYF.

This chain links TRBV15 with TRBJ2-3; TRBD2 might be the D (5 bases). V lost 5 bases and J 0 bases, leaving 15 bases between the germline ends. This CDR3 has 16 residues. Germline CDR1 reads LNHNV; CDR2 reads YYDKDF (reference sequence). In DNA form, the CDR3 reads TGTGCCACCAGCTCATCACCGGGATCTAGCACAGATACGCAGTATTTT. It encodes CATSSSPGSSTDTQYF.

This clone has a single count. The CDR3 region is CASSQDRNSNRFF. The CDR3 bases are TGCGCCAGCAGCCAAGATCGCAACAGTAATCGTTTCTTT. This chain connects TRBV4-3 to TRBJ1-1; D gene uncertain. The CDR3 extends over 13 amino acids. The V gene lost 0 bases and the J gene lost 13 bases, with 15 bases spanning the gap. Germline CDR1 reads LGHNA; CDR2 reads YSLEER.

This clone appeared once. This sequence joins TRBV2 and TRBJ1-1, with D perhaps TRBD1 (5 bases). CDR3 length: 14 residues. V was trimmed by 6 bases and J by 6 bases, leaving 17 bases between them. Germline CDR1 reads SNHLY; CDR2 reads FYNNEI. The CDR3: CASRTDGYAPEAFF. The CDR3 nucleotides read TGTGCCAGCAGGACAGACGGATATGCACCTGAAGCTTTCTTT.

The chain combines TRBV19 with TRBJ1-6; 8 bases are shared with TRBD1. V lost 9 bases to trimming and J lost 3 bases; unmatched junction nucleotides: 7. CDR1 LNHDA and CDR2 SQIVND come from the germline V gene (reference sequence). This CDR3 comprises 15 residues. In DNA form, the CDR3 reads TGTGCCAGCACCGGGACAGGAGTCTATAATTCACCCCTCCACTTT. It specifies CASTGTGVYNSPLHF.

The rearrangement links TRBV19 to TRBJ1-1, with D hard to call. This CDR3 comprises 15 residues. Trimming stripped 2 bases from V and 1 base from J, with 11 bases between. Germline CDR1 and CDR2: LNHDA and SQIVND (reference sequence). CDR3 nucleotide sequence: TGTGCCAGTAGTATACCCGGCCGGACGAACACTGAAGCTTTCTTT. Amino acid sequence: CASSIPGRTNTEAFF.

This clone was detected a few times. V usage is TRBV11-2 and J usage is TRBJ1-2; no clear D gene. Germline V CDR1 and CDR2: SGHAT, FQNNGV. The CDR3 contains 13 residues. The ends were cut back, 1 base at V and 0 bases at J, with 3 bases in the middle. The CDR3 nucleotides are TGTGCCAGCAGCTTAGCGGCTAACTATGGCTACACCTTC. Translation: CASSLAANYGYTF.

The chain has TRBV7-9 and TRBJ2-2; TRBD1 matches at 12 bases. Germline CDR1 reads SEHNR; CDR2 reads FQNEAQ (reference sequence). The CDR3 totals 16 residues. With 4 bases clipped from V and 8 bases from J, the junction kept 8 bases outside the gene matches. The CDR3 loop is CASSSPGQGAYGELFF. CDR3 nucleotides: TGTGCCAGCAGCTCGCCGGGACAGGGGGCCTATGGGGAGCTGTTTTTT.

The chain has TRBV19 and TRBJ2-6; D assignment may be TRBD1 or TRBD2 (5 bases each). Per the germline V gene, CDR1 is LNHDA and CDR2 is SQIVND (reference sequence). The V end was cut by 8 bases, the J end by 1 base, with 12 bases between. The CDR3 is 15 residues long. CDR3 bases: TGTGCCAGTTCATTGAGGGGATCTGGGGCCAACGTCCTGACTTTC. Translation: CASSLRGSGANVLTF.

The chain recombines TRBV11-2 with TRBJ2-1, with no clear D. V shed 2 bases and J shed 3 bases, with 11 bases lying between them. Germline CDR1 SGHAT, CDR2 FQNNGV. The CDR3 is 15 residues long. In DNA form, the CDR3 reads TGTGCCAGCAGCTTAAATTACGCATTCTACAATGAGCAGTTCTTC. As protein: CASSLNYAFYNEQFF.

The chain employs TRBV29-1 and TRBJ2-7; D tentatively reads TRBD1 or TRBD2 (5 bases each). The CDR3 runs 13 residues. Germline CDR1 reads SQVTM; CDR2 reads ANQGSEA. The V end was cut by 6 bases, the J end by 0 bases, with 12 bases between. CDR3: CSVVKGSSYEQYF. The CDR3 DNA follows: TGCAGCGTGGTGAAGGGGAGCTCCTACGAGCAGTACTTC.

This chain connects TRBV4-1 to TRBJ1-6; D remains unclear. The CDR3 is 13 amino acids. V was cut by 5 bases and J by 0 bases, with 2 bases left in between. In germline, CDR1 is MGHRA, CDR2 YSYEKL. CDR3 in amino acids: CASSDSYNSPLHF. The CDR3 nucleotides read TGCGCCAGCAGCGACTCCTATAATTCACCCCTCCACTTT.

This rearrangement joins TRBV6-1 to TRBJ1-6; TRBD1 agrees at 9 bases. Trimming removed 8 bases from V and 9 bases from J; junction bases left unmatched: 11. CDR1 is MNHNS, CDR2 SASEGT, per germline. The CDR3 length is 15 residues. The CDR3 DNA reads as TGTGCCAGCCGAGAGATGACAGGGGGTGGTTCACCCCTCCACTTT. Translation gives CASREMTGGGSPLHF.

V gene TRBV2 combines with J gene TRBJ2-1, with 9 bases that match TRBD2. The CDR3 contains 15 residues. Trimming at V came to 6 bases and at J to 5 bases, leaving 8 bases not matched to a gene. In germline, CDR1 is SNHLY, CDR2 FYNNEI. In nucleotides, the CDR3 is TGTGCCAGCAGAGAGAGCGGGGGGTACCACAATGAGCAGTTCTTC. As protein: CASRESGGYHNEQFF.

The chain carries TRBV5-8 and TRBJ1-5; D not certain. The CDR3 totals 14 residues. Per germline, CDR1 SGHTS and CDR2 YDEGEE. Trimming removed 1 base at V and 11 bases at J, with 16 bases between. The CDR3 bases are TGTGCCAGCAGCTTGATAACAGCCGAACGGGCCCAGCATTTT. It encodes CASSLITAERAQHF.

This clone has just a few counts. The rearrangement joins TRBV5-1 to TRBJ1-1; the D gene is possibly TRBD1 (5 bases). Germline loops: CDR1 SGHRS, CDR2 YFSETQ. CDR3 size: 13 residues. Trimming took off 6 bases at V and 6 bases at J, with 15 bases between the two ends. The CDR3: CASTGSTVAEAFF. DNA for the CDR3: TGCGCCAGCACCGGGTCGACAGTCGCTGAAGCTTTCTTT.